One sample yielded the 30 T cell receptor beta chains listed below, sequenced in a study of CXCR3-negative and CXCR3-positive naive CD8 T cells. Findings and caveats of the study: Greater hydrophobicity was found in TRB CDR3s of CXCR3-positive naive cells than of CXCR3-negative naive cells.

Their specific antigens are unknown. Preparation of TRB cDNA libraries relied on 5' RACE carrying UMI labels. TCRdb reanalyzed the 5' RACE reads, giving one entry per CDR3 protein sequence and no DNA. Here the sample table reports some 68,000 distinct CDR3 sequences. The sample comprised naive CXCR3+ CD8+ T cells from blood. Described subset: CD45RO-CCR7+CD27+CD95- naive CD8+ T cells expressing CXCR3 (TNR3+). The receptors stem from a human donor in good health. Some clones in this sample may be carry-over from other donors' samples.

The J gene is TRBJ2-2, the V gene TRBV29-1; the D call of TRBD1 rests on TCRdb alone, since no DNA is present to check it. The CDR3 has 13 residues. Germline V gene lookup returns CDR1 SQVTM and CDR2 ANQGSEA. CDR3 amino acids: CSVVGGSTGELFF.

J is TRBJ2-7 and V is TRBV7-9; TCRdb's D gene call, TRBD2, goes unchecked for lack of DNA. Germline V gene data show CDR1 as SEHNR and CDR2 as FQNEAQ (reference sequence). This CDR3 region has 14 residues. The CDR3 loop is CASTDSGSTDEQYF.

The CDR3 sequence is CASSHGQLYGYTF. The V call is TRBV7-9, the J call TRBJ1-2; there is no DNA to check the TCRdb D call of TRBD1. The germline V gene encodes CDR1 SEHNR and CDR2 FQNEAQ (reference sequence). The CDR3 is 13 amino acids.

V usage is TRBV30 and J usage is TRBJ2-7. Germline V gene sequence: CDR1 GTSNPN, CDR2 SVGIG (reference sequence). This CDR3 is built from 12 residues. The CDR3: CAWSVSADEQYF.

The chain's CDR3 is CATSEGDRDTGELFF. This chain joins TRBV24-1 and TRBJ2-2; the D call from TCRdb, TRBD1, cannot be confirmed without DNA. CDR1 is KGHDR, CDR2 SFDVKD, per germline. The CDR3 covers 15 residues.

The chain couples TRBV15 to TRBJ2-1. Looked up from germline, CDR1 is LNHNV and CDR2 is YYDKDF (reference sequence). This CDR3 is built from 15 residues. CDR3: CATSRGAISYNEQFF.

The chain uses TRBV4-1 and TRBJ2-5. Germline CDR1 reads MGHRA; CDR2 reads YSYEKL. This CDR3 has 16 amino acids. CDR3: CASSQGGLVSQETQYF.

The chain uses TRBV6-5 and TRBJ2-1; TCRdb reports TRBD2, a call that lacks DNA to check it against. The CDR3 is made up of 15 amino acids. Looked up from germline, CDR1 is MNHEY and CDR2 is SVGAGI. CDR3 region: CASSYGGRADNEQFF.

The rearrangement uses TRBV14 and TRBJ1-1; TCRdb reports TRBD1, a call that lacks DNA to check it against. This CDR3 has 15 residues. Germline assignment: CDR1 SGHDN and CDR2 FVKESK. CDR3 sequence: CASSRELGEGTEAFF.

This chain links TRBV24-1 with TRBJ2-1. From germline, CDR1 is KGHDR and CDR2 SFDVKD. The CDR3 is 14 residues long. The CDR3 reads CATSDPDSTIEQFF.

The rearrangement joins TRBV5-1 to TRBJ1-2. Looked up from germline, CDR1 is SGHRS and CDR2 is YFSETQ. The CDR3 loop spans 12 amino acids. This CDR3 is CASSLPPYGYTF.

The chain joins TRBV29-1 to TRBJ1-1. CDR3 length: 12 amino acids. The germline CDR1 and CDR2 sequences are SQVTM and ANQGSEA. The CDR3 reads CSVEAPNTEAFF.

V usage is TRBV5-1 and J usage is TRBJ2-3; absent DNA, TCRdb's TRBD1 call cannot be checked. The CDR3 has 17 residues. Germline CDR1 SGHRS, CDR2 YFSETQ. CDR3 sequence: CASSWGQQGGSTDTQYF. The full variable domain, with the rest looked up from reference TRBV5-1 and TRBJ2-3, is KAGVTQTPRYLIKTRGQQVTLSCSPISGHRSVSWYQQTPGQGLQFLFEYFSETQRNKGNFPGRFSGRQFSNSRSEMNVSTLELGDSALYLCASSWGQQGGSTDTQYFGPGTRLTVL.

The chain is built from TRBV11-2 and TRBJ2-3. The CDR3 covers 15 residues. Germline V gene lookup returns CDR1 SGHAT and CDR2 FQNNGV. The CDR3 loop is CASSLYVTSTDTQYF.

The CDR3 here is CASSPTSGRGNEQFF. The chain couples TRBV4-1 to TRBJ2-1; checking the TCRdb D call of TRBD2 is not possible without DNA. This CDR3 has 15 residues. CDR1 is MGHRA, CDR2 YSYEKL, per germline.

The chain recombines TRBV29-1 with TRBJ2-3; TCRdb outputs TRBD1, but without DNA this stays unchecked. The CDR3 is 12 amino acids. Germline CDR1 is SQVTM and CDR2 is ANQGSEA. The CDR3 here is CSVDRVKGSQYF.

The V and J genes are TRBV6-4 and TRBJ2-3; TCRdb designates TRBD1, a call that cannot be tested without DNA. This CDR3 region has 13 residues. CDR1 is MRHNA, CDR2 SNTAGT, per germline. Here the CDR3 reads CASSGTGLDTQYF.

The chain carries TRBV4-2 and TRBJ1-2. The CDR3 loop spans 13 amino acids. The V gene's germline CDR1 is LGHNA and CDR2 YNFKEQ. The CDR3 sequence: CASSQLSVDGYTF.

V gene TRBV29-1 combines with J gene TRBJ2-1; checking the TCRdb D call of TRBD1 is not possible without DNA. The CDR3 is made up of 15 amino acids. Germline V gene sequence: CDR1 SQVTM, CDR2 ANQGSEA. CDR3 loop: CSADAWQGAYDEQFF.

The CDR3 region is CASSQGRESTEAFF. This chain links TRBV25-1 with TRBJ1-1. The CDR3 has 14 amino acids. Per germline, CDR1 MGHDK and CDR2 SYGVNS.

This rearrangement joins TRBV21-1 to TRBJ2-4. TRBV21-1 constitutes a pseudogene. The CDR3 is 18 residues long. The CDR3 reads CASSKIGTIRRAKNFQYF.

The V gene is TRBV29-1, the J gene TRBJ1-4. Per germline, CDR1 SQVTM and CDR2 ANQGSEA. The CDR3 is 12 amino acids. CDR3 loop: CSVELADEKLFF.

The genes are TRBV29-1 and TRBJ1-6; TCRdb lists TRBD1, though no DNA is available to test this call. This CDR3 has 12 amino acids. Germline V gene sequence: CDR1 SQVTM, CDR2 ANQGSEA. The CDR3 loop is CSVETPGSPLHF. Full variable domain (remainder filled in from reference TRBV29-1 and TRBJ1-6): SAVISQKPSRDICQRGTSLTIQCQVDSQVTMMFWYRQQPGQSLTLIATANQGSEATYESGFVIDKFPISRPNLTFSTLTVSNMSPEDSSIYLCSVETPGSPLHFGNGTRLTVT.

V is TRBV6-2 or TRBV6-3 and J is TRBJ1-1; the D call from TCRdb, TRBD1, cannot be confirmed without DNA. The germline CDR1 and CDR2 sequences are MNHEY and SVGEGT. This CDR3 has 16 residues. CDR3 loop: CASSYSRDRGNTEAFF.

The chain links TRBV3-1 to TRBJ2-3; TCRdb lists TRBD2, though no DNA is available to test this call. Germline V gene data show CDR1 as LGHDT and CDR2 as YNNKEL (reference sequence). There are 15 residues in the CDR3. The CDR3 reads CASSQVAGGPDTQYF.

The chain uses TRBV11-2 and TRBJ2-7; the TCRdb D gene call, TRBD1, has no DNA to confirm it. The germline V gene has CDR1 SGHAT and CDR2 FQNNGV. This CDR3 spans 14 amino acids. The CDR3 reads CASSYTGESYEQYF.

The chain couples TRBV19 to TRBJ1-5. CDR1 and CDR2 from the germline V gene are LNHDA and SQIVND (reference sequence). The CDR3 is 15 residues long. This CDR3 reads CASSIDDYSNQPQHF.

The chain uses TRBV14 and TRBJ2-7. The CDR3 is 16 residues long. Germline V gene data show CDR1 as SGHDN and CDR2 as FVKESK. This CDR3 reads CASSQDETQTFYEQYF.

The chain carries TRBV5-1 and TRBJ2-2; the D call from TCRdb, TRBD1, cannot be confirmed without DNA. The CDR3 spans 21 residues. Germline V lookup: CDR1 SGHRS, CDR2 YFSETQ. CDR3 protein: CASSLFALDREDLVDTGELFF.

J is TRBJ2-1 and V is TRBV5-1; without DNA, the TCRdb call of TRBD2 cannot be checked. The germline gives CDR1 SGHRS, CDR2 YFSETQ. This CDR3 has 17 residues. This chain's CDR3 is CASSPILGTNPPNEQFF.